The 24 T cell receptor beta chains below all came from one sample that was sequenced in a study of blood T cell repertoires in COVID-19. The table came from immunoSEQ multiplex PCR; TCRdb's copy has only in-frame clones and leaves some out. The table records under 350,000 clones, around nine tenths of them present only once. Sequenced material: peripheral blood. The receptors originated from a man between 45 and 60 years old with acute or convalescent COVID-19.

V is TRBV6-6 and J is TRBJ1-2, with 8 bases lining up with TRBD1. Germline V gene sequence: CDR1 MNHNY, CDR2 SVGAGI (reference sequence). The CDR3 is 15 residues long. Trimming took 6 bases from V and 8 from J; bases not matched to a gene: 14. The CDR3 nucleotides read TGTGCCAGCAGCCAGGGACAGGTCTGGTTCTCGGGCTACACCTTC. It encodes CASSQGQVWFSGYTF.

The V and J genes are TRBV6-6 and TRBJ1-6; a weak D match, TRBD1 (5 bases). This CDR3 has 17 residues. The V end lost 5 bases, the J end lost 1 base, and 15 bases lay between the germline ends. Germline V gene lookup returns CDR1 MNHNY and CDR2 SVGAGI (reference sequence). DNA of the CDR3: TGTGCCAGCAGTCACCGGGACGGGAGATCCTATAATTCACCCCTCCACTTT. This gives the protein CASSHRDGRSYNSPLHF.

The chain uses TRBV19 and TRBJ2-5, with D perhaps TRBD2 (6 bases). CDR1 and CDR2 (germline): LNHDA, SQIVND (reference sequence). V lost 3 bases and J 5 bases, leaving 10 bases between the germline ends. The CDR3 extends over 13 amino acids. The CDR3 reads CASSMGGWETQYF. The CDR3 DNA reads TGTGCCAGTAGTATGGGGGGATGGGAGACCCAGTACTTC. Full variable domain (outside the CDR3, taken from reference TRBV19 and TRBJ2-5): DGGITQSPKYLFRKEGQNVTLSCEQNLNHDAMYWYRQDPGQGLRLIYYSQIVNDFQKGDIAEGYSVSREKKESFPLTVTSAQKNPTAFYLCASSMGGWETQYFGPGTRLLVL.

The rearrangement uses TRBV11-3 and TRBJ2-2, with TRBD2 matching 7 bases. V was pared by 5 bases and J by 5 bases, with 11 bases of the junction left unmatched. The CDR3 totals 16 residues. Germline V gene lookup returns CDR1 SGHNT and CDR2 YENEEA. The CDR3, as DNA: TGTGCCAGCAGCGCTGTTATCTCGGGGGGTACCGGGGAGCTGTTTTTT. This gives the protein CASSAVISGGTGELFF.

This clone was detected ten times or more. As DNA, the CDR3 is TGTGCCAGTAGCGCCCGAGACAGGGGGAAAAAGACTGAAGCTTTCTTT. Amino acids: CASSARDRGKKTEAFF. The chain carries TRBV19 and TRBJ1-1; 9 bases are shared with TRBD1. This CDR3 has 16 amino acids. After removal of 6 bases from V and 5 bases from J, the junction contained 13 bases not matched to a gene. Germline values: CDR1 LNHDA, CDR2 SQIVND (reference sequence).

V gene TRBV5-1 combines with J gene TRBJ2-7; the match to TRBD1 covers 8 bases. CDR1 SGHRS and CDR2 YFSETQ come from the germline V gene. Trimming removed 3 bases from V and 3 bases from J; junction bases left unmatched: 5. This CDR3 is built from 14 residues. Here the CDR3 reads CASSSGQVFYEQYF. The CDR3 nucleotides are TGCGCCAGCAGCTCGGGACAGGTGTTCTACGAGCAGTACTTC.

This rearrangement joins TRBV29-1 to TRBJ2-7; 7 bases fit TRBD1. The CDR3 spans 13 residues. Unmatched junction bases numbered 6, after V lost 5 bases and J lost 2 bases. The germline V gene encodes CDR1 SQVTM and CDR2 ANQGSEA. CDR3 sequence reads: CSVSTGPTYEQYF. CDR3 DNA sequence: TGCAGCGTTTCGACAGGGCCCACCTACGAGCAGTACTTC.

The chain joins TRBV7-3 to TRBJ2-2, with D uncertain. This CDR3 has 13 residues. Trimming removed 5 bases from V and 3 bases from J, with 7 bases in between. Germline CDR1 and CDR2: SGHTA and FQGTGA. CDR3 nucleotides: TGTGCCAGCAGCGCGGATCACACCGGGGAGCTGTTTTTT. It is translated as CASSADHTGELFF.

The chain is built from TRBV3-1 (or the pseudogene TRBV3-2) and TRBJ1-5, with D maybe TRBD1 (6 bases). The CDR3 length is 16 residues. In germline, CDR1 is LGHDT, CDR2 YNNKEL (reference sequence). Trimming cost V 4 bases and J 1 base, with 14 bases left between them. The CDR3 sequence is CASSRYRERSNQPQHF. As DNA, the CDR3 is TGTGCCAGCAGCCGATACAGGGAAAGGAGCAATCAGCCCCAGCATTTT.

The V and J genes are TRBV4-1 and TRBJ1-4, with D possibly TRBD1 on 6 matching bases. The CDR3 has 16 amino acids. CDR1 MGHRA and CDR2 YSYEKL come from the germline V gene. V was trimmed by 1 base and J by 7 bases, leaving 16 bases between them. The CDR3 DNA reads as TGCGCCAGCAGCCAAGGATCAGCAGGGGAGGGTGAAAAACTGTTTTTT. It is translated as CASSQGSAGEGEKLFF.

This clone was seen a handful of times. The rearrangement joins TRBV11-3 to TRBJ2-1; 9 nucleotides match TRBD2. Germline loops: CDR1 SGHNT, CDR2 YENEEA. The V segment lost 4 bases and the J segment 8 bases; nucleotides outside the gene matches: 9. The CDR3 is 15 amino acids. Here the CDR3 reads CASSSLAGGPYEQFF. In nucleotides, the CDR3 is TGTGCCAGCAGCTCACTGGCGGGGGGGCCGTATGAGCAGTTCTTC.

CDR3: CASSLDATGGQPQHF. The CDR3 DNA is TGCGCCAGCAGCTTGGATGCCACCGGAGGGCAGCCCCAGCATTTT. This chain joins TRBV5-1 and TRBJ1-5; no definite D call. Germline V CDR1 and CDR2: SGHRS, YFSETQ. The CDR3 sequence is 15 residues long. V lost 0 bases and J lost 7, with 14 bases in between.

V usage is TRBV4-2 and J usage is TRBJ2-3; TRBD2 aligns across 9 bases. CDR1 is LGHNA and CDR2 is YNFKEQ in the germline V gene. With 1 base clipped from V and 5 bases from J, the junction kept 10 bases outside the gene matches. The CDR3 has 17 residues. The CDR3 is CASSQGEAGGRRDTQYF. The CDR3 nucleotides read TGTGCCAGCAGCCAAGGGGAAGCGGGGGGTCGACGAGATACGCAGTATTTT.

The chain uses TRBV23-1 and TRBJ2-7; 8 bases are shared with TRBD2. TRBV23-1 qualifies as an ORF whose function is uncertain. After removal of 3 bases from V and 4 bases from J, the junction contained 14 bases not matched to a gene. The CDR3 is 17 amino acids. CDR3 nucleotide sequence: TGCGCCAGCAGTCACCCCCAGGGGCGGGGGGCGCTTTACGAGCAGTACTTC. Its translation is CASSHPQGRGALYEQYF.

Turning to this clone: This could be a read error, since a much larger clone is one nucleotide away. The same CDR3 can be traced to other DNA sequences in this sample. The CDR3 region is CASSPDRNYGYTF. Written as DNA, the CDR3 is TGTGCCAGCAGCCCCGACAGAAACTATGGCTACACCTTC. The chain links TRBV12-3 or TRBV12-4 to TRBJ1-2; D possibly corresponds to TRBD1 (5 bases). The ends were cut back, 6 bases at V and 2 bases at J, with 10 bases in the middle. This CDR3 is 13 amino acids long.

This clone was counted a single time. The chain carries TRBV9 and TRBJ2-1; 7 bases line up with TRBD2. Germline CDR1 reads SGDLS; CDR2 reads YYNGEE. The J segment lost 1 base and the V segment lost 4 bases, leaving 5 bases of the junction unmatched. This CDR3 contains 15 residues. CDR3 DNA: TGTGCCAGCAGCCCCAGGGAGGGTTCCTACAATGAGCAGTTCTTC. Translated: CASSPREGSYNEQFF.

This rearrangement joins TRBV5-1 to TRBJ2-2, with 9 bases lining up with TRBD1. The germline gives CDR1 SGHRS, CDR2 YFSETQ. J gave up 4 bases and V 1 base, and 5 bases lay outside the gene matches. This CDR3 is 16 amino acids long. The CDR3 coding sequence is TGCGCCAGCAGCTTGTCCACAGGGGGCGGCACCGGGGAGCTGTTTTTT. Translated, it gives CASSLSTGGGTGELFF.

CDR3 nucleotide sequence: TGTGCCAGCAGTTACGGCAGCCAGGCATACGAGCAGTACTTC. Its translation: CASSYGSQAYEQYF. The V and J genes are TRBV6-6 and TRBJ2-7; D is unclear. Between the trimmed V and J ends, which lost 2 bases and 4 bases, there was a span of 12 bases. CDR1 and CDR2 from the germline V gene are MNHNY and SVGAGI (reference sequence). The CDR3 extends over 14 amino acids.

The chain uses TRBV2 and TRBJ1-5; a possible D gene is TRBD1 (6 bases). The CDR3 loop spans 14 amino acids. Per the germline V gene, CDR1 is SNHLY and CDR2 is FYNNEI. V dropped 6 bases and J dropped 0 bases, with 9 bases sitting between them. CDR3: CASRGGPSNQPQHF. In DNA, the CDR3 is TGTGCCAGCAGGGGGGGGCCTAGCAATCAGCCCCAGCATTTT.

In this sample, this clone turned up once. The genes are TRBV10-2 and TRBJ1-4, with a weak D call TRBD1 (6 bases). V gave up 0 bases and J gave up 0 bases, with 8 bases separating them. The CDR3 is 16 residues long. Germline CDR1 is WSHSY and CDR2 is SAAADI. In DNA form, the CDR3 reads TGCGCCAGCAGTGAGTCCGGACAGACAACTAATGAAAAACTGTTTTTT. Translation gives CASSESGQTTNEKLFF.

The chain uses TRBV6-1 and TRBJ2-1, with 8 bases matching TRBD2. J was trimmed by 8 bases and V by 3 bases; bases with no gene match: 15. The V gene's germline CDR1 is MNHNS and CDR2 SASEGT. The CDR3 runs 17 residues. This CDR3 reads CASSDVVPGGPFHEQFF. The DNA for the CDR3 is TGTGCCAGCAGTGATGTGGTACCGGGGGGGCCGTTCCATGAGCAGTTCTTC.

CDR3 amino acids: CASSRGVNEKLFF. CDR3 nucleotides: TGCGCCAGCAGTAGGGGTGTTAATGAAAAACTGTTTTTT. V gene TRBV10-1 combines with J gene TRBJ1-4, with TRBD1 as a possible D gene (5 bases). The V and J ends lost 5 bases and 4 bases respectively, with 8 bases between them. This CDR3 has 13 amino acids. CDR1 and CDR2 (germline): WNHNN, SYGVQD (reference sequence).

The chain employs TRBV5-1 and TRBJ2-4; maybe TRBD2 (6 bases). Germline lookup yields CDR1 SGHRS and CDR2 YFSETQ. V lost 4 bases, J lost 7 bases, and 21 bases lay in between. The CDR3 runs to 16 residues. The CDR3 nucleotides are TGCGCCAGCAGCAAATGGAGGGTGGATGGGGTGAACATTCAGTACTTC. This codes for CASSKWRVDGVNIQYF.

The chain uses TRBV9 and TRBJ1-1; 7 nucleotides line up with TRBD1. CDR1 and CDR2 (germline): SGDLS, YYNGEE. The ends lost 8 bases at V and 2 bases at J; junction bases unmatched: 9. The CDR3 spans 14 residues. CDR3 sequence: CASSAGTANTEAFF. Written as DNA, the CDR3 is TGTGCCAGTTCAGCCGGGACAGCTAACACTGAAGCTTTCTTT.